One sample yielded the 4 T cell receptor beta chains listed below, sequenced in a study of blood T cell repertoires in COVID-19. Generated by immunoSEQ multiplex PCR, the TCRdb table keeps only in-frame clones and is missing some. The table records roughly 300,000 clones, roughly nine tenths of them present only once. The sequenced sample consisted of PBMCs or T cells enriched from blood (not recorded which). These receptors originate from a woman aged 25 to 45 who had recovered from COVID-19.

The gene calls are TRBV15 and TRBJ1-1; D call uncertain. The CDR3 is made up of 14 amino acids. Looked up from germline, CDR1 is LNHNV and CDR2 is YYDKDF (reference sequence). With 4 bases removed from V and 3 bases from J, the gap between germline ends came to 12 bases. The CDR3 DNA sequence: TGTGCCACCAGCACGCTGCCCCGGGACACTGAAGCTTTCTTT. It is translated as CATSTLPRDTEAFF.

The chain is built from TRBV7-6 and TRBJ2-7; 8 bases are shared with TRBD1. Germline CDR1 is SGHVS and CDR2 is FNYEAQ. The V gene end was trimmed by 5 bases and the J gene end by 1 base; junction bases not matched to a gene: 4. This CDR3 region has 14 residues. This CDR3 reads CASSPGTGSYEQYF. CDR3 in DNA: TGTGCCAGCAGCCCGGGGACAGGTTCCTACGAGCAGTACTTC.

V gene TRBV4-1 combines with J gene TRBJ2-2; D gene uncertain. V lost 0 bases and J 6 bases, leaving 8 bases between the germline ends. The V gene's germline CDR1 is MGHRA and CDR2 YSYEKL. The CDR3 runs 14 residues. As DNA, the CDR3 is TGCGCCAGCAGCCAAGAGGGCCTTTCCGGGGAGCTGTTTTTT. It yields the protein CASSQEGLSGELFF.

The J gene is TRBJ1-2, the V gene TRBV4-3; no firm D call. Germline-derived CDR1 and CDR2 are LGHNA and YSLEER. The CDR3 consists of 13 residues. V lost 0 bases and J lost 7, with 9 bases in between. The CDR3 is CASSQEASGGYTF. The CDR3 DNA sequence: TGCGCCAGCAGCCAAGAGGCAAGCGGTGGCTACACCTTC.